Listed here are 3 T cell receptor beta chains from one sample, sequenced in a study of T cell repertoires in cytomegalovirus infection. MiXCR, run by TCRdb on the reads, gives a single entry per CDR3 protein. The table records fewer than 1,000,000 distinct CDR3 sequences, roughly a third of them present only once. No antigen has been assigned to these receptors. Sequencing was performed on cultured CD8+ T cells from PBMCs, taken from culture after CMV antigen stimulation. The origin of the receptors is a human donor in good health (CMV status not recorded). Some clones in this sample may be carry-over from other donors' samples.

This clonotype came up a few times. The V call is TRBV7-6, the J call TRBJ2-5; TRBD2 matches at 11 bases. V trimming: 2 bases; J trimming: 3 bases; junction bases outside the gene matches: 5. The CDR3 is 16 residues long. In germline, CDR1 is SGHVS, CDR2 FNYEAQ. The CDR3 coding sequence is TGTGCCAGCAGCTTAAGGATAGCGGGGGGGAAAGAGACCCAGTACTTC. Protein: CASSLRIAGGKETQYF.

The chain is built from TRBV6-2 or TRBV6-3 and TRBJ1-1; no definite D call. Germline V CDR1 and CDR2: MNHEY, SVGEGT. V was pared by 5 bases and J by 1 base, with 17 bases between. The CDR3 has 16 amino acids. The CDR3, as DNA: TGTGCCAGCAGTCCATTATGGACTGGGGAGAACACTGAAGCTTTCTTT. Residues: CASSPLWTGENTEAFF.

This chain uses TRBV7-9 with TRBJ2-3; perhaps TRBD1 as D (5 bases). V was pared by 4 bases and J by 2 bases, with 16 bases between. The CDR3 runs 16 residues. The germline V gene has CDR1 SEHNR and CDR2 FQNEAQ (reference sequence). The CDR3 DNA reads as TGTGCCAGCAGCTCACAACAGGCGGAACTCACAGATACGCAGTATTTT. Translation: CASSSQQAELTDTQYF.